This T cell receptor beta chain was identified in a study of blood T cell repertoires in COVID-19. Overall study: Both acute and convalescent COVID-19 samples were obtained from the United States, Italy and Spain. PBMCs, B-cell-depleted T cells, or T cells provided the cDNA or gDNA that made up the material.

Authors' processing steps: Nucleated cell number was recorded as an estimate derived from reference gene primer amplification. TCRdb's table, derived via immunoSEQ multiplex PCR, lists solely in-frame clones and lacks some. The V and J calls and the clone size are those of that table, but D and trimming were determined from the DNA. The sample has a few hundred thousand clones, under 90% seen once. Germline values: CDR1 SQVTM, CDR2 ANQGSEA. The J segment lost 6 bases and the V segment lost 3 bases, leaving 7 bases of the junction unmatched. This CDR3 spans 13 amino acids. This TCR came from a woman between 18 and 29 years old with acute or convalescent COVID-19. The sample taken for sequencing was peripheral blood. V is TRBV29-1 and J is TRBJ2-7, with 8 bases aligning to TRBD2. The CDR3 DNA reads TGCAGCGTTGACGGCAAAACTAGCGGCGAGCAGTACTTC. This translates into CSVDGKTSGEQYF.